What follows are 3 T cell receptor beta chains derived from one specimen sequenced in a study of radiation and T cells in renal cell carcinoma. The protocol was immunoSEQ multiplex PCR, while the TCRdb copy is restricted to in-frame clones and leaves out a portion. The sample shows about 16,000 clones, about 50% of them seen only once. The treatment denotes: treatment-naive control, cytoreductive nephrectomy. Sequencing was performed on tumor tissue, taken from a patient whose treatment was nephrectomy without radiotherapy. The origin of the receptors is a middle-aged man with renal cell carcinoma.

This rearrangement joins TRBV7-9 to TRBJ2-7; D is unresolved. The CDR3 is made up of 8 amino acids. V was cut by 5 bases and J by 13 bases, with 6 bases left in between. The germline V gene encodes CDR1 SEHNR and CDR2 FQNEAQ (reference sequence). The CDR3, as DNA: TGTGCCAGCAGCCCCCTCTACTTC. Its translation is CASSPLYF.

The chain uses TRBV18 and TRBJ2-5; D could derive from TRBD1 or TRBD2 (5 bases each). The CDR3 sequence is 13 residues long. Germline V gene sequence: CDR1 KGHSH, CDR2 LQKENI. Trimming took off 1 base at V and 5 bases at J, with 8 bases between the two ends. The CDR3 sequence: CASSPLGDETQYF. CDR3 coding DNA: TGTGCCAGCTCACCACTGGGGGACGAGACCCAGTACTTC. Together with reference TRBV18 and TRBJ2-5, the CDR3 gives the full variable domain: NAGVMQNPRHLVRRRGQEARLRCSPMKGHSHVYWYRQLPEEGLKFMVYLQKENIIDESGMPKERFSAEFPKEGPSILRIQQVVRGDSAAYFCASSPLGDETQYFGPGTRLLVL.

This clone was seen a handful of times. This chain joins TRBV19 and TRBJ1-1, with a possible D match to TRBD1 (5 bases). Trimming left V 3 bases short and J 0 bases short, with 20 bases between. This CDR3 region has 18 residues. Germline V gene data show CDR1 as LNHDA and CDR2 as SQIVND (reference sequence). CDR3: CASSIFGGGMSMNTEAFF. The CDR3 DNA follows: TGTGCCAGTAGTATTTTTGGGGGGGGGATGTCGATGAACACTGAAGCTTTCTTT.